The source of this T cell receptor (beta chain) is a study of cytomegalovirus exposure and HLA in healthy donors. PCR was performed using 60 Vbeta and 13 Jbeta primers. As processed by the authors: Later work found tens of millions of unique TCR beta chains, with 10 million to 14 million shared. Profiled with immunoSEQ multiplex PCR; TCRdb holds only in-frame clones, not every one. That table gives V, J and clone size, and the DNA gave D and trimming. The table shows around 100,000 clones, with about 74% occurring only once. The V gene's germline CDR1 is MDHEN and CDR2 SYDVKM. This CDR3 is built from 12 residues. The V and J ends lost 4 bases and 6 bases respectively, with 9 bases between them.

The sequenced sample consisted of PBMCs. The V and J genes are TRBV28 and TRBJ1-2; D unclear. This TCR derives from a male donor in good health and CMV-seropositive. The CDR3 reads CASSSLRDGYTF. The DNA for the CDR3 is TGTGCCAGCAGTTCCCTTAGAGATGGCTACACCTTC.